What follows are 27 T cell receptor beta chains derived from one specimen sequenced in a study of response to subunit inactivated influenza vaccine. TCRdb independently ran MiXCR on the RT-PCR reads; one entry per CDR3 protein. The repertoire has under 200,000 distinct CDR3 sequences, approximately 10% of them found once; the top ten carry 9.5% to 15%. Sequenced here: non-naive T cells sorted from PBMCs, sampled about 40 days after vaccination. These receptors all stem from a man aged 50-59 years who received an inactivated influenza vaccine.

The V gene is TRBV24-1, the J gene TRBJ2-2, with a weak D call TRBD2 (5 bases). V was clipped by 10 bases and J by 2 bases, with 13 bases between them. CDR3 size: 14 residues. From germline, CDR1 is KGHDR and CDR2 SFDVKD. The CDR3 is CATLARVNTGELFF. The CDR3 DNA follows: TGTGCCACGCTGGCGCGGGTAAACACCGGGGAGCTGTTTTTT.

By sample fraction, this clonotype is medium-sized. V usage is TRBV12-3 or TRBV12-4 and J usage is TRBJ2-3; D is perhaps TRBD1 (6 bases). V was cut by 5 bases and J by 2 bases, with 14 bases left in between. The CDR3 is 15 amino acids. The CDR3 DNA sequence: TGTGCCAGCAGTCCTAGAAGGGGGTCCACAGATACGCAGTATTTT. It encodes CASSPRRGSTDTQYF.

This clonotype was seen ten or more times. The chain couples TRBV13 to TRBJ2-1; 12 nucleotides line up with TRBD1. Trimming removed 3 bases from V and 6 bases from J; junction bases left unmatched: 3. The CDR3 extends over 15 amino acids. Per germline, CDR1 PRHDT and CDR2 FYEKMQ (reference sequence). The CDR3 protein is CASSLGQGAFNEQFF. Written as DNA, the CDR3 is TGTGCCAGCAGCTTGGGACAGGGGGCATTCAATGAGCAGTTCTTC.

This rearrangement joins TRBV2 to TRBJ2-1, with 10 nucleotides matching TRBD1. The CDR3 runs 14 residues. Germline CDR1 SNHLY, CDR2 FYNNEI. V lost 5 bases to trimming and J lost 9 bases; unmatched junction nucleotides: 7. CDR3 region: CASSMDRGGSEQFF. The CDR3 DNA follows: TGTGCCAGCAGTATGGACAGGGGGGGGAGTGAGCAGTTCTTC.

V is TRBV3-1 and J is TRBJ2-5, with 11 nucleotides matching TRBD2. CDR3 length: 18 residues. CDR1 is LGHDT and CDR2 is YNNKEL in the germline V gene (reference sequence). V lost 11 bases to trimming and J lost 1 base; unmatched junction nucleotides: 18. CDR3 DNA: TGTGCCTGCTCCCAGCCGGGGTCTGGGACTAGCGGCCAAGAGACCCAGTACTTC. It specifies CACSQPGSGTSGQETQYF.

This clonotype was observed at least ten times. The chain is built from TRBV12-3 or TRBV12-4 and TRBJ2-1; possible D gene TRBD1, 6 bases. Trimming stripped 6 bases from V and 10 bases from J, with 19 bases between. The CDR3 totals 14 residues. CDR3 coding DNA: TGTGCCAGCAGCCCTACTACAGGGTACGGGGAGCAGTTCTTC. Its translation is CASSPTTGYGEQFF.

This chain links TRBV6-4 with TRBJ1-1; possibly TRBD1 for D (5 bases). Trimming took off 4 bases at V and 1 base at J, with 10 bases between the two ends. CDR1 is MRHNA, CDR2 SNTAGT, per germline. The CDR3 has 14 residues. The CDR3 sequence: CASSAEGRNTEAFF. The CDR3 DNA follows: TGTGCCAGCAGTGCGGAGGGGAGGAACACTGAAGCTTTCTTT.

V is TRBV11-2 and J is TRBJ2-3; 10 nucleotides agree with TRBD2. V lost 3 bases, J lost 6 bases, and 6 bases stayed unmatched. The germline V gene has CDR1 SGHAT and CDR2 FQNNGV. There are 15 residues in the CDR3. CDR3 bases: TGTGCCAGCAGCTTCAAGCGGGGGGGCTTCGATACGCAGTATTTT. It translates to CASSFKRGGFDTQYF.

The J gene is TRBJ1-2, the V gene TRBV11-2; tentative D call: TRBD1 (5 bases). Trimming removed 5 bases at V and 4 bases at J, with 26 bases between. This CDR3 spans 18 amino acids. Looked up from germline, CDR1 is SGHAT and CDR2 is FQNNGV. The CDR3 region is CASSDPRGGWEKAYGYTF. The CDR3 region has the DNA TGTGCCAGCAGCGACCCACGCGGGGGGTGGGAGAAGGCCTATGGCTACACCTTC.

The rearrangement joins TRBV4-1 to TRBJ2-1, with 12 bases aligning to TRBD2. CDR1 is MGHRA, CDR2 YSYEKL, per germline. V was pared by 3 bases and J by 5 bases, with 8 bases of the junction left unmatched. The CDR3 length is 17 residues. CDR3 region: CASSHPSGRALDNEQFF. The CDR3 DNA sequence: TGCGCCAGCAGCCACCCTAGCGGGAGGGCCCTCGACAATGAGCAGTTCTTC.

Regarding this clonotype: It may be a read error: a sequence one base away is much more abundant. The chain employs TRBV5-1 and TRBJ2-3; a possible D gene is TRBD1 (6 bases). Per germline, CDR1 SGHRS and CDR2 YFSETQ. The CDR3 is made up of 15 amino acids. The CDR3 bases are TGCGCCAGCAGCCCCATGACGGGGCGGACAGATACGCAGGATTTT. Its protein product is CASSPMTGRTDTQDF.

At least ten counts were recorded for this clonotype. The chain links TRBV5-1 to TRBJ2-3; 9 bases are shared with TRBD2. This CDR3 is built from 17 residues. Unmatched junction bases numbered 12, after V lost 5 bases and J lost 2 bases. The germline CDR1 and CDR2 sequences are SGHRS and YFSETQ. CDR3 protein: CASRLTSGSFSTDTQYF. The CDR3, as DNA: TGCGCCAGCAGGCTGACTAGCGGCTCGTTTTCCACAGATACGCAGTATTTT. The full variable domain, rest sourced from reference TRBV5-1 and TRBJ2-3, is KAGVTQTPRYLIKTRGQQVTLSCSPISGHRSVSWYQQTPGQGLQFLFEYFSETQRNKGNFPGRFSGRQFSNSRSEMNVSTLELGDSALYLCASRLTSGSFSTDTQYFGPGTRLTVL.

This clonotype was counted at least ten times. The rearrangement joins TRBV7-9 to TRBJ2-5; D is unclear. The germline gives CDR1 SEHNR, CDR2 FQNEAQ (reference sequence). This CDR3 is built from 12 residues. V lost 2 bases and J 5 bases, leaving 6 bases between the germline ends. CDR3 sequence (DNA): TGTGCCAGCAGCTTATCCGATGAGACCCAGTACTTC. This encodes CASSLSDETQYF.

The gene calls are TRBV21-1 and TRBJ2-5; TRBD1, the table's D call, was not compared with the DNA. TRBV21-1 is a pseudogene segment. The CDR3 loop spans 15 amino acids. CDR3 DNA sequence: TGTGCCAGCAGCAAAGAACAGGGAAAGGGGGAGACCCAGTACTTC. It translates to CASSKEQGKGETQYF.

Many counts were recorded for this clonotype. V is TRBV7-2 and J is TRBJ2-3; 8 positions match TRBD1. V dropped 5 bases and J dropped 4; count of bases not matched to a gene: 8. The CDR3 length is 15 residues. Germline loops: CDR1 SGHTA, CDR2 FQGNSA. The CDR3 reads CASSGGRGRPDTQYF. The CDR3 DNA follows: TGTGCCAGCAGCGGCGGCAGGGGGCGCCCAGATACGCAGTATTTT.

The chain uses TRBV20-1 and TRBJ2-5, with D perhaps matching TRBD1 (6 bases). V lost 0 bases to trimming and J lost 1 base, with 18 bases between them. The CDR3 is 17 residues long. The V gene's germline CDR1 is DFQATT and CDR2 SNEGSKA (reference sequence). The CDR3 DNA follows: TGCAGTGCTAGAGATCCCCCGCCCCGGACAGCCCAAGAGACCCAGTACTTC. Protein: CSARDPPPRTAQETQYF.

The rearrangement links TRBV24-1 to TRBJ2-5, with a possible D match to TRBD2 (5 bases). The germline V and J ends were trimmed by 1 base and 1 base, with 12 bases remaining between them. The CDR3 extends over 16 amino acids. Germline V gene sequence: CDR1 KGHDR, CDR2 SFDVKD. The DNA of the CDR3 is TGTGCCACCAGTGATTTTGGGGAGACACTCCAAGAGACCCAGTACTTC. Its protein is CATSDFGETLQETQYF.

This clonotype was counted at least ten times. The chain carries TRBV5-1 and TRBJ1-6; 9 bases align to TRBD1. The J segment lost 7 bases and the V segment lost 2 bases, leaving 7 bases of the junction unmatched. The CDR3 totals 16 residues. Germline V lookup: CDR1 SGHRS, CDR2 YFSETQ. CDR3 sequence (DNA): TGCGCCAGCAGCTTAAACCACGGGACAGGGAATTCACCCCTCCACTTT. It yields the protein CASSLNHGTGNSPLHF. The variable domain in full, completed from reference TRBV5-1 and TRBJ1-6, reads KAGVTQTPRYLIKTRGQQVTLSCSPISGHRSVSWYQQTPGQGLQFLFEYFSETQRNKGNFPGRFSGRQFSNSRSEMNVSTLELGDSALYLCASSLNHGTGNSPLHFGNGTRLTVT.

The table lists this clonotype with a few counts. This chain joins TRBV11-2 and TRBJ1-1; D might be TRBD1 (6 bases). V gave up 5 bases and J gave up 4 bases, with 11 bases separating them. The CDR3 sequence is 13 residues long. Germline CDR1 SGHAT, CDR2 FQNNGV. The CDR3: CASSPDRTTEAFF. For the CDR3, the DNA is TGTGCCAGCAGCCCAGACAGGACCACTGAAGCTTTCTTT.

This clonotype came up a few times. This sequence joins TRBV30 and TRBJ2-1; 10 nucleotides agree with TRBD2. Germline trimming cut 3 bases from V and 6 bases from J; bases unmatched to any gene: 11. The germline gives CDR1 GTSNPN, CDR2 SVGIG (reference sequence). The CDR3 extends over 16 amino acids. In DNA form, the CDR3 reads TGTGCCTGGAGGCGGACTAGCGGAGGGATATTCAATGAGCAGTTCTTC. Protein: CAWRRTSGGIFNEQFF.

This rearrangement joins TRBV6-2 or TRBV6-3 to TRBJ2-7; 12 nucleotides match TRBD1. V gave up 7 bases and J gave up 3 bases; unmatched junction bases: 7. This CDR3 region has 15 residues. Germline V gene lookup returns CDR1 MNHEY and CDR2 SVGEGT. As DNA, the CDR3 is TGTGCCAGCAACGATCGGGACAGGGGGCTCTACGAGCAGTACTTC. Translation: CASNDRDRGLYEQYF.

The V and J genes are TRBV9 and TRBJ2-1; D might be TRBD2 (6 bases). Trimming shortened V by 3 bases and J by 0 bases, and 10 bases separated the two germline ends. Per the germline V gene, CDR1 is SGDLS and CDR2 is YYNGEE. This CDR3 has 15 residues. The CDR3 bases are TGTGCCAGCAGCGCGGGGGTGGCCTCCTACAATGAGCAGTTCTTC. Its protein is CASSAGVASYNEQFF.

This clonotype was observed many times. The rearrangement uses TRBV5-1 and TRBJ1-1; D ambiguous. Germline CDR1 SGHRS, CDR2 YFSETQ. CDR3 length equals 13 residues. V lost 1 base to trimming and J lost 1 base, with 5 bases between them. The chain's CDR3 is CASSLQENTEAFF. CDR3 nucleotides: TGCGCCAGCAGCTTGCAAGAGAACACTGAAGCTTTCTTT.

There are a few counts of this clonotype. The chain combines TRBV20-1 with TRBJ1-5, with D tentatively TRBD1 (5 bases). Trimming removed 0 bases at V and 1 base at J, with 13 bases between. This CDR3 region has 16 residues. Germline V lookup: CDR1 DFQATT, CDR2 SNEGSKA (reference sequence). The CDR3 is CSARDRERGSNQPQHF. The CDR3 nucleotides are TGCAGTGCTAGAGATCGAGAAAGGGGAAGCAATCAGCCCCAGCATTTT.

This clonotype appeared many times. V usage is TRBV7-2 and J usage is TRBJ2-7, with D possibly being TRBD1 or TRBD2 (5 bases each). The CDR3 extends over 16 amino acids. CDR1 SGHTA and CDR2 FQGNSA come from the germline V gene. V lost 2 bases and J lost 4, with 18 bases in between. The CDR3 is CASSLIYGLRGYEQYF. The CDR3 DNA sequence: TGTGCCAGCAGCTTAATATATGGGTTGAGGGGTTACGAGCAGTACTTC.

Only a few counts were recorded for this clonotype. The gene calls are TRBV10-3 and TRBJ1-5; D not resolved. Germline CDR1 is ENHRY and CDR2 is SYGVKD. Trimming took 10 bases from V and 4 from J, leaving 17 bases between them. This CDR3 is 14 amino acids long. CDR3 amino acids: CATMGDTTNQPQHF. The DNA of the CDR3 is TGTGCCACAATGGGAGACACGACTAATCAGCCCCAGCATTTT.

This clonotype showed up just a few times. The V call is TRBV7-6, the J call TRBJ1-1; D perhaps matches TRBD1 (6 bases). CDR3 size: 14 residues. Germline V gene sequence: CDR1 SGHVS, CDR2 FNYEAQ. V lost 5 bases, J lost 5 bases, and 15 bases lay in between. CDR3 bases: TGTGCCAGCAGCCCCCGACGAGGGGGGACTGAAGCTTTCTTT. It translates to CASSPRRGGTEAFF.